This paragraph covers one T cell receptor (beta chain) sequence. Ten or more counts support this clonotype. No antigen is known for it. Base qualities are not at hand, and no much larger clone is one base apart. Taken from the germline V gene (reference sequence), the CDR1 and CDR2 loops are DFQATT and SNEGSKA. The CDR3 spans 13 residues, from the cysteine through the phenylalanine. Just the 39-base CDR3 DNA is kept, in frame starting at base 1. V and J lose 7 bases and 5 bases, and a span of 15 bases separates them. Reads for this sample came from an Illumina NovaSeq 6000. TCRalpha and TCRbeta cDNA libraries were built by 5'RACE with constant-segment primers, adding sample barcodes and unique molecular identifiers. Trizol reagent was used to extract RNA from every sample. Libraries were amplified in two PCR steps, with a second sample barcode and Illumina TruSeq adapters added in the second step. The libraries were sequenced on an Illumina NovaSeq using 2 x 150 bp paired-end reads. As for how the authors treated the data: With migec v1.2.7, reads were demultiplexed and then collapsed into UMI-guided consensus sequences. Using mixcr v2.1.11, UMI consensuses were aligned to TRA and TRB V and J templates and then assembled into clonotypes. Clonotypes were classified as expanded or contracted when called significant by both edgeR and NoisET, with noise models trained on biological replicates. edgeR calls used a false discovery rate-adjusted p below 0.01 and a log2 fold-change threshold of 1. PCA with hierarchical clustering of max-normalized trajectories of the 1000 most abundant clonotypes was used as exploratory dynamics analysis. Separately sequenced CD4+ and CD8+ repertoires were used to assign a CD4 or CD8 phenotype to each responding clone. In TCRdb, the public reads were trimmed at Q25 with fastp and aligned with MiXCR, with productive beta chains retained. One record per CDR3 amino acid sequence lists the most common genes and DNA. The V and J calls were not made by the authors but by TCRdb's processing. The sample data list 200,000 to 250,000 distinct CDR3 sequences, and over 7.5% of these were observed just once. The ten biggest clones cover around 3.3% of the sample.

This record comes from a study of T-cell memory formation after mild COVID-19 (dated by TCRdb to the early 2020s). For context, the study as a whole: TCR sequence clusters from the two donors were found to be largely donor specific. Longitudinal TCRalpha and TCRbeta repertoire sequencing tracked T-cell clones expanding and contracting after mild COVID-19 in a couple of donors. Two young, previously healthy adult volunteers made up the cohort, one male and one female.

Overall study outcomes, separate from this receptor: SARS-CoV-2 specificity was not confirmed for the second-wave clones peaking on day 37. Contracting CD4+ clones were found mainly in CM and EM memory subsets, while CD8+ clones were enriched in EMRA. Only a couple of mild cases were covered in the study, and larger cohorts including severe cases with pre-infection samples were considered necessary. Balanced CD4/CD8 phenotypes were observed for clones contracting from day 15 to 85, whereas a bias towards CD4+ was observed for a second wave of clones expanding from day 15 to 37. Some responding clones were detected in pre-infection memory, suggesting pre-existing cross-reactive memory T cells joined the SARS-CoV-2 response.

PBMCs were isolated by Ficoll-Paque density gradient centrifugation. The V gene is TRBV20-1 and the J gene is TRBJ1-5; TRBD1 is a possible D gene, resting on 6 matching bases. Input material: PBMCs or a T cell subset sorted from them (not recorded which). The clonotype was recovered from a man aged 18 to 30 who had mild COVID-19 (a few samples of this study predate the infection). The sample titles of this study are shuffled in the database, so cell type and time point are left out; the donor was told from shared clones. The DNA sequence reads TGCAGTGTTACAGGTGGGGGCCATCAGCCCCAGCATTTT. It encodes CSVTGGGHQPQHF.